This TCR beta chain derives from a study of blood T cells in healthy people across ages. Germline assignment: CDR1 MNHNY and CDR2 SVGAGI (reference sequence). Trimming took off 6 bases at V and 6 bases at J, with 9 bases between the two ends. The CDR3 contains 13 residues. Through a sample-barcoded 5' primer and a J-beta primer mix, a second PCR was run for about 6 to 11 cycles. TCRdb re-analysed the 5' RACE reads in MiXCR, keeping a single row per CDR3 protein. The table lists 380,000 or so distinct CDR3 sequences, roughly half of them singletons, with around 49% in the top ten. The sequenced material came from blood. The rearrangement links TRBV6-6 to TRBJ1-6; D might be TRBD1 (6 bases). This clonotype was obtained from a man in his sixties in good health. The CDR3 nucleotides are TGTGCCAGCAGACAGGGTTCTAATTCACCCCTCCACTTT. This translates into CASRQGSNSPLHF.